These T cell receptor beta chains were read from a single sample in a study of blood T cell repertoires in COVID-19. Method: immunoSEQ multiplex PCR; TCRdb's copy keeps in-frame clones and lacks some. Of 120,000 to 150,000 clones detected, 81% appear once; the ten largest clones hold 7% to 10%. The sample taken for sequencing was peripheral blood. Receptors originate from a human donor with acute or convalescent COVID-19. The donor label of this sample is uncertain. The CDR3 runs from the conserved cysteine through the conserved F or W. The listing skips clone size in some rows; elsewhere it reads once, few, many or a size class.

v_gene: TRBV2
abundance: -
j_gene: TRBJ2-1
CDR3aa: CAGDRGFRNEQFF

v_gene: TRBV9
abundance: -
j_gene: TRBJ2-5
CDR3aa: CASSSNERSRETQYF

v_gene: TRBV6-5
abundance: -
j_gene: TRBJ1-1
CDR3aa: CASSYPVTEAFF

v_gene: TRBV6-5
abundance: -
j_gene: TRBJ1-5
CDR3aa: CARRDSYSNQPQHF

v_gene: TRBV29-1
abundance: once
j_gene: TRBJ1-3
CDR3aa: CSVAEQTTGNTIYF

v_gene: TRBV11-2
abundance: -
j_gene: TRBJ1-1
CDR3aa: CASSLRVSTEAFF

v_gene: TRBV7-2
abundance: once
j_gene: TRBJ2-1
CDR3aa: CASSLNRDWNEQFF

v_gene: TRBV4-1
abundance: -
j_gene: TRBJ1-2
CDR3aa: CASSQAPQGMVPGYTF

v_gene: TRBV5-1
abundance: -
j_gene: TRBJ2-3
CDR3aa: CASSLTSGTDTQYF

v_gene: TRBV3-1/TRBV3-2
abundance: -
j_gene: TRBJ1-1
CDR3aa: CASSWDPWGGGRTEAFF

v_gene: TRBV27
abundance: -
j_gene: TRBJ2-6
CDR3aa: CASSRGSGANVLTF

v_gene: TRBV19
abundance: -
j_gene: TRBJ1-2
CDR3aa: CASSMEGFGYTF

v_gene: TRBV2
abundance: -
j_gene: TRBJ2-7
CDR3aa: CASNQIGTSRSSYEQYF

v_gene: TRBV6-4
abundance: once
j_gene: TRBJ1-5
CDR3aa: CASSPGQNGQPQHF

v_gene: TRBV30
abundance: -
j_gene: TRBJ2-5
CDR3aa: CAWSVRLALPQETQYF

v_gene: TRBV15
abundance: -
j_gene: TRBJ2-4
CDR3aa: CATSPGGWDMTKNIQYF

v_gene: TRBV28
abundance: few
j_gene: TRBJ1-5
CDR3aa: CASSPSRGWSNQPQHF

v_gene: TRBV6-5
abundance: -
j_gene: TRBJ1-1
CDR3aa: CASSSPERANTEAFF

v_gene: TRBV10-2
abundance: -
j_gene: TRBJ1-5
CDR3aa: CASSEGQGLRQPQHF

v_gene: TRBV6-5
abundance: -
j_gene: TRBJ1-1
CDR3aa: CASSYSAGGSTEAFF

v_gene: TRBV5-6
abundance: -
j_gene: TRBJ2-7
CDR3aa: CASSFSRQVLTYEQYF

v_gene: TRBV6-1
abundance: -
j_gene: TRBJ2-7
CDR3aa: CASSERTGTYSYEQYF

v_gene: TRBV18
abundance: -
j_gene: TRBJ1-1
CDR3aa: CASSPTGNTEAFF

v_gene: TRBV9
abundance: few
j_gene: TRBJ2-3
CDR3aa: CASSVAGSTDTQYF

v_gene: TRBV19
abundance: -
j_gene: TRBJ2-5
CDR3aa: CASTGGGRETQYF

v_gene: TRBV5-4
abundance: -
j_gene: TRBJ1-1
CDR3aa: CASSPGTDFDTEAFF

v_gene: TRBV6-5
abundance: -
j_gene: TRBJ1-2
CDR3aa: CASRHRGGYGYTF

v_gene: TRBV6-5
abundance: once
j_gene: TRBJ1-2
CDR3aa: CASSAGTGDGYTF

v_gene: TRBV11-2
abundance: -
j_gene: TRBJ1-1
CDR3aa: CASSLLGGIREGTEAFF

v_gene: TRBV24-1
abundance: -
j_gene: TRBJ1-4
CDR3aa: CATSDSRMGEKLFF

v_gene: TRBV5-4
abundance: -
j_gene: TRBJ2-7
CDR3aa: CASSLGGQPPYEQYF

v_gene: TRBV2
abundance: few
j_gene: TRBJ1-5
CDR3aa: CASSGDKYSNQPQHF

v_gene: TRBV19
abundance: few
j_gene: TRBJ1-6
CDR3aa: CASSTRDRVGSPLHF

v_gene: TRBV7-9
abundance: -
j_gene: TRBJ2-1
CDR3aa: CASSIPYGGNEQFF

v_gene: TRBV11-2
abundance: -
j_gene: TRBJ1-3
CDR3aa: CASSGGQVLSGNTIYF

v_gene: TRBV15
abundance: -
j_gene: TRBJ1-3
CDR3aa: CATSRGAGNTIYF

v_gene: TRBV10-3
abundance: -
j_gene: TRBJ2-3
CDR3aa: CAISERRGITDTQYF

v_gene: TRBV10-3
abundance: -
j_gene: TRBJ1-3
CDR3aa: CAISDHWTGSTGNTIYF

v_gene: TRBV27
abundance: -
j_gene: TRBJ2-7
CDR3aa: CASSYFGGAGYEQYF

v_gene: TRBV5-1
abundance: -
j_gene: TRBJ1-2
CDR3aa: CASTLQGNYGYTF

v_gene: TRBV3-1/TRBV3-2
abundance: -
j_gene: TRBJ1-5
CDR3aa: CASSHRGYQPQHF